Below, 23 T cell receptor beta chains from the same sample are listed, as sequenced in a study of T-cell memory formation after mild COVID-19. One entry per CDR3 protein, called by TCRdb with MiXCR from the 5' RACE reads. The sample holds hundreds of thousands of distinct CDR3 sequences, about 20% seen once. Material for sequencing was PBMCs or a T cell subset sorted from them (not recorded which). The receptors originated from an adult woman who had mild COVID-19 (a few samples of this study predate the infection). Cell type and time point are not known.

The chain uses TRBV27 and TRBJ2-1; TRBD1 aligns across 10 bases. Germline values: CDR1 MNHEY, CDR2 SMNVEV (reference sequence). The CDR3 is made up of 14 amino acids. After removal of 9 bases from V and 9 bases from J, the junction contained 11 bases not matched to a gene. CDR3 region: CARGFRDRGSEQFF. CDR3 bases: TGTGCCAGGGGTTTCCGGGACAGGGGCAGTGAGCAGTTCTTC.

The J gene is TRBJ2-5, the V gene TRBV4-3; D remains ambiguous. Germline CDR1 and CDR2: LGHNA and YSLEER. The CDR3 is 17 residues long. With 0 bases removed from V and 2 bases from J, the gap between germline ends came to 16 bases. This chain's CDR3 is CASSQDRGTGPQETQYF. In DNA form, the CDR3 reads TGCGCCAGCAGCCAAGATCGAGGAACTGGACCACAAGAGACCCAGTACTTC.

The chain carries TRBV6-6 and TRBJ2-1; D uncertain. Per germline, CDR1 MNHNY and CDR2 SVGAGI (reference sequence). The CDR3 consists of 11 residues. V was shortened by 7 bases and J by 7 bases, with 8 bases between the two germline ends. CDR3 loop: CASMGLNEQFF. DNA for the CDR3: TGTGCCAGCATGGGTTTGAATGAGCAGTTCTTC.

The J gene is TRBJ2-7, the V gene TRBV3-1; D unclear. Trimming took 2 bases from V and 6 from J, leaving 20 bases between them. Germline loops: CDR1 LGHDT, CDR2 YNNKEL (reference sequence). This CDR3 comprises 16 residues. CDR3 DNA: TGTGCCAGCAGCCAAAGTGTAGCCTCCATACCTTCCGAGCAGTACTTC. Encoded protein: CASSQSVASIPSEQYF.

The chain is built from TRBV7-8 and TRBJ2-1; D ambiguous. This CDR3 spans 14 amino acids. Trimming pared 1 base from V and 4 bases from J, leaving 8 bases between. Germline CDR1 SGHVS, CDR2 FQNEAQ. Written as DNA, the CDR3 is TGTGCCAGCAGCTTAGTTTGGGAATACAATGAGCAGTTCTTC. Its protein product is CASSLVWEYNEQFF.

The chain couples TRBV6-2 or TRBV6-3 to TRBJ2-2; TRBD2 aligns across 7 bases. The ends lost 3 bases at V and 3 bases at J; junction bases unmatched: 10. Germline V gene sequence: CDR1 MNHEY, CDR2 SVGEGT. This CDR3 comprises 17 residues. CDR3 residues: CASSYVGGRRYTGELFF. The CDR3 nucleotides are TGTGCCAGCAGTTATGTGGGCGGGAGAAGGTACACCGGGGAGCTGTTTTTT.

This clonotype was found a few times. This chain connects TRBV7-2 to TRBJ2-3; the match to TRBD2 covers 10 bases. This CDR3 comprises 14 residues. CDR1 is SGHTA and CDR2 is FQGNSA in the germline V gene. Trimming removed 7 bases from V and 2 bases from J; junction bases left unmatched: 3. CDR3 nucleotides: TGTGCCAGCACTACTAGCGGGGCCACAGATACGCAGTATTTT. This codes for CASTTSGATDTQYF. Looking up the rest from reference TRBV7-2 and TRBJ2-3 gives the full variable domain: GAGVSQSPSNKVTEKGKDVELRCDPISGHTALYWYRQSLGQGLEFLIYFQGNSAPDKSGLPSDRFSAERTGGSVSTLTIQRTQQEDSAVYLCASTTSGATDTQYFGPGTRLTVL.

The rearrangement joins TRBV11-2 to TRBJ1-1, with a weak D call TRBD1 (6 bases). The V gene's germline CDR1 is SGHAT and CDR2 FQNNGV. V lost 1 base, J lost 1 base, and 16 bases lay in between. CDR3 length: 17 amino acids. The CDR3 coding sequence is TGTGCCAGCAGCTTAGGCCCGAAGGGGGGTAGGAACACTGAAGCTTTCTTT. Its translation is CASSLGPKGGRNTEAFF.

In this sample, this clonotype turned up a few times. The rearrangement uses TRBV20-1 and TRBJ2-7; D is uncertain. Germline lookup yields CDR1 DFQATT and CDR2 SNEGSKA (reference sequence). The CDR3 is 13 residues long. CDR3 DNA: TGCAGCTCCGCCTCATCTAAGGTCTACGAGCAGTACTTC. Its protein is CSSASSKVYEQYF.

This clonotype has at least ten counts. The chain carries TRBV6-5 and TRBJ2-3; tentative D call: TRBD2 (5 bases). The CDR3 sequence is 16 residues long. Per germline, CDR1 MNHEY and CDR2 SVGAGI. The ends were cut back, 0 bases at V and 0 bases at J, with 10 bases in the middle. This chain's CDR3 is CASSYSRRGSTDTQYF. The CDR3 nucleotides read TGTGCCAGCAGTTACTCGAGACGGGGAAGCACAGATACGCAGTATTTT.

This clonotype appeared once. The V call is TRBV7-7, the J call TRBJ2-1; D is perhaps TRBD1 or TRBD2 (7 bases each). This CDR3 is built from 13 residues. The V end lost 8 bases, the J end lost 4 bases, and 12 bases lay between the germline ends. In germline, CDR1 is SSHAT, CDR2 FNYEAQ (reference sequence). The CDR3 sequence: CASGRGGYNEQFF. CDR3 bases: TGTGCCAGCGGCAGGGGGGGTTACAATGAGCAGTTCTTC.

J is TRBJ2-1 and V is TRBV6-6; 8 bases agree with TRBD2. Germline trimming cut 3 bases from V and 1 base from J; bases unmatched to any gene: 8. The CDR3 loop spans 17 amino acids. Germline CDR1 is MNHNY and CDR2 is SVGAGI (reference sequence). CDR3 sequence (DNA): TGTGCCAGCAGTTATAGGACTAGCAGGTCGTCCTACAATGAGCAGTTCTTC. It encodes CASSYRTSRSSYNEQFF.

The V call is TRBV6-2 or TRBV6-3, the J call TRBJ2-7; 7 nucleotides match TRBD2. Trimming at V came to 11 bases and at J to 3 bases, leaving 4 bases not matched to a gene. Per the germline V gene, CDR1 is MNHEY and CDR2 is SVGEGT. The CDR3 is 11 amino acids. The CDR3 spells CAGGGGYEQYF. Here the CDR3 DNA reads TGTGCCGGCGGCGGGGGCTACGAGCAGTACTTC.

This chain uses TRBV7-9 with TRBJ1-2; 8 nucleotides match TRBD1. This CDR3 spans 15 amino acids. After removal of 4 bases from V and 8 bases from J, the junction contained 12 bases not matched to a gene. Germline V gives CDR1 SEHNR, CDR2 FQNEAQ (reference sequence). The CDR3 DNA follows: TGTGCCAGCAGCTCCCTACAGGGGGTCGGACGGGGCTACACCTTC. Protein product: CASSSLQGVGRGYTF.

This clonotype appeared once. V is TRBV6-5 and J is TRBJ2-7; 7 bases line up with TRBD1. The CDR3 sequence is 14 residues long. After removal of 5 bases from V and 4 bases from J, the junction contained 8 bases not matched to a gene. Germline CDR1 MNHEY, CDR2 SVGAGI. CDR3 loop: CASSLGQLAYEQYF. In nucleotides, the CDR3 is TGTGCCAGCAGTCTGGGACAGTTAGCGTACGAGCAGTACTTC.

CDR3 bases: TGTGCCAGCAGTTACTCCGCACCCCGTTCTGAAGCTTTCTTT. Encoded protein: CASSYSAPRSEAFF. The chain recombines TRBV6-5 with TRBJ1-1; no firm D call. Germline CDR1 MNHEY, CDR2 SVGAGI. Trimming stripped 0 bases from V and 6 bases from J, with 11 bases between. The CDR3 is 14 residues long.

This clonotype was detected once. This chain connects TRBV7-2 to TRBJ1-5; D ambiguous. The length of the CDR3 is 17 residues. The V and J ends lost 2 bases and 0 bases respectively, with 14 bases between them. CDR1 is SGHTA and CDR2 is FQGNSA in the germline V gene. Here the CDR3 reads CASSLFSARYSNQPQHF. CDR3 bases: TGTGCCAGCAGCTTATTTTCGGCCCGTTATAGCAATCAGCCCCAGCATTTT.

This clonotype showed up many times. This sequence joins TRBV7-9 and TRBJ1-2; perhaps TRBD1 as D (6 bases). CDR3 length: 13 amino acids. V lost 5 bases to trimming and J lost 8 bases, with 15 bases between them. Germline CDR1 SEHNR, CDR2 FQNEAQ (reference sequence). DNA for the CDR3: TGTGCCAGCAGCGACCGGACAGTGTGGGGCTACACCTTC. It yields the protein CASSDRTVWGYTF.

This clonotype was detected only a few times. This chain joins TRBV10-3 and TRBJ2-7; no definite D call. Between the trimmed V and J ends, which lost 2 bases and 6 bases, there was a span of 14 bases. The CDR3 sequence is 14 residues long. Germline-derived CDR1 and CDR2 are ENHRY and SYGVKD. CDR3 coding DNA: TGTGCCATCAGTGAGCCGCGGCTCCGGAGCGAGCAGTACTTC. It encodes CAISEPRLRSEQYF.

Only a few counts were recorded for this clonotype. This sequence joins TRBV20-1 and TRBJ1-1, with D hard to call. Germline-derived CDR1 and CDR2 are DFQATT and SNEGSKA (reference sequence). The V end lost 0 bases, the J end lost 1 base, and 6 bases lay between the germline ends. The CDR3 contains 13 residues. The CDR3 spells CSARDTGNTEAFF. CDR3 sequence (DNA): TGCAGTGCTAGAGATACCGGGAACACTGAAGCTTTCTTT.

In this sample, this clonotype turned up a few times. The chain has TRBV7-8 and TRBJ2-3; maybe TRBD2 (7 bases). Deletions cut 1 base from V and 4 bases from J, with 15 bases between. Germline CDR1 is SGHVS and CDR2 is FQNEAQ. The CDR3 length is 16 residues. DNA for the CDR3: TGTGCCAGCAGCTTAGATGGGGGCGGGGGTGCAGATACGCAGTATTTT. Its translation: CASSLDGGGGADTQYF.

The sample holds a few counts of this clonotype. This rearrangement joins TRBV4-2 to TRBJ2-1; D gene ambiguous. The CDR3 is 13 amino acids. The V end lost 3 bases, the J end lost 6 bases, and 9 bases lay between the germline ends. Germline-derived CDR1 and CDR2 are LGHNA and YNFKEQ. This chain's CDR3 is CASSHNPSNEQFF. The CDR3 DNA sequence: TGTGCCAGCAGCCACAACCCTTCCAATGAGCAGTTCTTC.

The chain links TRBV4-3 to TRBJ2-7; 7 nucleotides agree with TRBD1. Germline assignment: CDR1 LGHNA and CDR2 YSLEER. V lost 0 bases and J lost 1; bases outside the gene matches: 3. CDR3 size: 15 residues. CDR3 amino acids: CASSQDLGQSYEQYF. The CDR3, as DNA: TGCGCCAGCAGCCAAGATTTGGGACAGTCCTACGAGCAGTACTTC.